This entry is about one T cell receptor (beta chain). Its antigen is still unknown. Profiling relied on immunoSEQ multiplex PCR, and the TCRdb table lists in-frame clones only, not all of them. The sample lists 95,000 to 100,000 clones; 87% were seen once. This specimen comes from a study of identifying expanded T cells in peripheral blood. Whole-study results and caveats: Two-week clone count variance significantly increased as total template count grew. Differentially abundant clones: around 1.2 between replicates, 16.4 at approximately 14 days, 18 to 20 at four.

No infections or other immune events were documented during collection. The germline CDR1 and CDR2 sequences are SNHLY and FYNNEI. The V gene lost 4 bases and the J gene lost 5 bases, with 11 bases spanning the gap. The CDR3 is 14 amino acids. This clonotype originated in a person aged 18-70 years in good health. What was sequenced was blood. V usage is TRBV2 and J usage is TRBJ1-4; the D is unclear. This CDR3 reads CASSGSVGNEKLFF. The CDR3 coding sequence is TGTGCCAGCAGTGGGTCGGTTGGGAATGAAAAACTGTTTTTT.